A selection of T cell receptor beta chains follows, all from one sample in a study of cytomegalovirus exposure and HLA in healthy donors. Profiling relied on immunoSEQ multiplex PCR, and the TCRdb table lists in-frame clones only, not all of them. The sample includes fewer than 200,000 clones, more than 75% of them seen just once. The sample taken for sequencing was PBMCs. These receptors all come from a girl between 2 and 10 years old in good health and CMV-seropositive. Both conserved end residues are part of each CDR3. D genes are given only for firm matches. Not every row has a clone size; where given, it reads once, few, many or a size class.

clone size	D gene	J gene	V gene	CDR3 DNA	CDR3 protein
-	TRBD1	TRBJ1-1	TRBV5-1	TGCGCCAGCAGCTGGACAGGGGGTTTAAACACTGAAGCTTTCTTT	CASSWTGGLNTEAFF
-	TRBD1	TRBJ2-7	TRBV4-1	TGCGCCAGCAGCCAAGATCTTCAGGGGGCGGGCGAGCAGTACTTC	CASSQDLQGAGEQYF
-	TRBD2	TRBJ2-1	TRBV30	TGTGCCTCCGCCAGCGGGAGAACCTACAATGAGCAGTTCTTC	CASASGRTYNEQFF
-	TRBD1	TRBJ1-5	TRBV6-1	TGTGCCAGCTGGGACAGGGGTAGCAATCAGCCCCAGCATTTT	CASWDRGSNQPQHF
few	-	TRBJ1-1	TRBV5-1	TGCGCCAGCAGCTTTCAGGGAACCGTTGAAGCTTTCTTT	CASSFQGTVEAFF
medium-sized	TRBD1	TRBJ1-5	TRBV6-5	TGTGCCAGCAGTCGGACAGGGATCCACCAGCCCCAGCATTTT	CASSRTGIHQPQHF
-	-	TRBJ1-1	TRBV5-6	TGTGCCAGCAGCTCCCCAAAGGGGGGGGAAACTGAAGCTTTCTTT	CASSSPKGGETEAFF
-	-	TRBJ1-4	TRBV6-1	TGTGCCAGCAGTGGGCGTCACAGAGAAAAACTGTTTTTT	CASSGRHREKLFF
once	-	TRBJ2-5	TRBV19	TGTGCCAGTAGTATAGATGGCGAGACCCAGTACTTC	CASSIDGETQYF
-	-	TRBJ1-5	TRBV11-2	TGTGCCAGCAGCTTAGGCGGGTATAATCAGCCCCAGCATTTT	CASSLGGYNQPQHF
-	-	TRBJ2-5	TRBV29-1	TGCAGCGTTGAACGAGGGGAGGCGGAAGAGACCCAGTACTTC	CSVERGEAEETQYF
-	TRBD1	TRBJ2-4	TRBV28	TGTGCCAGCAGTCCTGAGATTTTTAGACAGGGGAGGAAAAACATTCAGTACTTC	CASSPEIFRQGRKNIQYF
-	TRBD2	TRBJ2-1	TRBV27	TGTGCCAGCAGTTTATCGATCGGACTAGCGGGGTACAATGAGCAGTTCTTC	CASSLSIGLAGYNEQFF
-	TRBD2	TRBJ2-1	TRBV19	TGTGCCAGTAGTATACGGGGACTAGCGGCAGTCTCCCCATTTAATGAGCAGTTCTTC	CASSIRGLAAVSPFNEQFF
-	TRBD2	TRBJ2-3	TRBV7-8	TGTGCCAGCAGCTTAGACGGCGGGAGGGCCATTGCAGATACGCAGTATTTT	CASSLDGGRAIADTQYF
-	-	TRBJ1-1	TRBV20-1	TGCAGTGCTCCTCGGAACACTGAAGCTTTCTTT	CSAPRNTEAFF
-	-	TRBJ2-3	TRBV5-4	TGTGCCAGCAGCTTCGGGGATACGCAGTATTTT	CASSFGDTQYF
-	TRBD2	TRBJ2-7	TRBV11-2	TGTGCCAGCAGCTTACGGGAGGGGATCCACGAGCAGTACTTC	CASSLREGIHEQYF
-	TRBD2	TRBJ2-1	TRBV2	TGTGCCAGCAGTGAAGGGCTAGCGGCGTACAATGAGCAGTTCTTC	CASSEGLAAYNEQFF
-	-	TRBJ1-3	TRBV5-4	TGTGCCAGCAGGACCGAGGGTGGAAACACCATATATTTT	CASRTEGGNTIYF
few	TRBD2	TRBJ2-1	TRBV7-2	TGTGCCAGCAGCTTATATAGGGCTAGCGGGAGTAGGAATGAGCAGTTCTTC	CASSLYRASGSRNEQFF
-	TRBD1	TRBJ1-5	TRBV4-1	TGCGCCAGCAGCATGGACAGGGGAAGGCTGCGCAATCAGCCCCAGCATTTT	CASSMDRGRLRNQPQHF
-	-	TRBJ1-5	TRBV19	TGTGCCAGTAGTATCTGGACAGTTAATCAGCCCCAGCATTTT	CASSIWTVNQPQHF
-	TRBD1	TRBJ2-7	TRBV2	TGTGCCAGCAAACCGGGACAGGGACCCTACGAGCAGTACTTC	CASKPGQGPYEQYF
-	TRBD2	TRBJ2-5	TRBV27	TGTGCCAGCAGCCGAGCGAGCGGGGACCAGTACTTC	CASSRASGDQYF
-	TRBD2	TRBJ2-5	TRBV25-1	TGTGCCAGCAGTGATGCGGGAGGATCGGGGACCCAGTACTTC	CASSDAGGSGTQYF
-	TRBD2	TRBJ2-1	TRBV6-1	TGTGCCAGCTGCCGGCGCGGGGGGGGGACCAATGAGCAGTTCTTC	CASCRRGGGTNEQFF
-	-	TRBJ2-7	TRBV7-2	TGTGCCAGCAGCTTAGCGACCAGGGCCCTCTCCTACGAGCAGTACTTC	CASSLATRALSYEQYF
-	-	TRBJ1-5	TRBV28	TGTGCCAGCAGTTTAATACGACGGGGAGGGAGTCGGAGCAATCAGCCCCAGCATTTT	CASSLIRRGGSRSNQPQHF
-	-	TRBJ2-5	TRBV28	TGTGCCAGCAGTTTATCCTTCCAAGAGACCCAGTACTTC	CASSLSFQETQYF
-	-	TRBJ1-2	TRBV28	TGTGCCAGCAGTTCCTTCGACTTTACTAACTATGGCTACACCTTC	CASSSFDFTNYGYTF
-	-	TRBJ2-7	TRBV27	TGTGCCAGCAGTTTAGGTCTAGCCCACTACGAGCAGTACTTC	CASSLGLAHYEQYF
-	-	TRBJ2-3	TRBV5-4	TGTGCCAGCAGCCAAGAAGGAGCGGTTGGAACAGATACGCAGTATTTT	CASSQEGAVGTDTQYF
-	TRBD2	TRBJ2-5	TRBV11-2	TGTGCCAGCAGCTTAGGACCTAGCGGCTCAGCCCAGACCCAGTACTTC	CASSLGPSGSAQTQYF
-	TRBD1	TRBJ2-7	TRBV6-5	TGTGCCAGCAGTTCCGGACAGGGCTTCTCCTACGAGCAGTACTTC	CASSSGQGFSYEQYF
once	TRBD2	TRBJ2-1	TRBV30	TGTGCCTGGAGTCAGGGACTAGTCTATTCCTACAATGAGCAGTTCTTC	CAWSQGLVYSYNEQFF
few	-	TRBJ1-3	TRBV6-1	TGTGCCAGCAGTGGATGGGGGGTTGGAAACACCATATATTTT	CASSGWGVGNTIYF
-	-	TRBJ1-1	TRBV28	TGTGCCAGCACACGGGACACTGAAGCTTTCTTT	CASTRDTEAFF
-	TRBD1	TRBJ2-7	TRBV28	TGTGCCAGCAGTCGGGACAGGGGGCTCGACGAGCAGTACTTC	CASSRDRGLDEQYF
-	TRBD1	TRBJ1-2	TRBV19	TGTGCCAGTAGCTGGACAGGGGTAACTCGTGGCTACCCCTTC	CASSWTGVTRGYPF
-	TRBD2	TRBJ2-2	TRBV5-4	TGTGCCAGCAGCTTGGCGGGGGGACTGGGGACCGGGGAGCTGTTTTTT	CASSLAGGLGTGELFF
-	TRBD1	TRBJ1-2	TRBV6-5	TGTGCCACCGGGACAGGGGGCGCGTACACCTTC	CATGTGGAYTF